This TCR beta chain was retrieved from a study of cytomegalovirus exposure and HLA in healthy donors. Study-wide results and limits: Most of the CMV-associated TCR beta chains (in a later analysis) appeared to be HLA-restricted. Reports showed the classifier diagnosing cytomegalovirus status with high specificity and sensitivity.

V shed 2 bases and J shed 5 bases, with 9 bases lying between them. Germline CDR1 and CDR2: SGHAT and FQNNGV. CDR3 length: 13 amino acids. The sample holds one count of this clone. What it recognizes is unknown. Amplification used 60 Vbeta primers and 13 Jbeta primers. Repertoires were generated with immunoSEQ multiplex PCR, while TCRdb's copy carries only in-frame clones and drops some. This table holds about 76,000 clones, 79% found once. V is TRBV11-2 and J is TRBJ1-1; no reliable D call. Specimen: PBMCs. This TCR was recovered from a man between 25 and 39 years old in good health and CMV-seronegative. The CDR3 here is CASSLSVQTEAFF. The DNA for the CDR3 is TGTGCCAGCAGCTTATCAGTGCAGACTGAAGCTTTCTTT. The variable domain in full, completed from reference TRBV11-2 and TRBJ1-1, reads EAGVAQSPRYKIIEKRQSVAFWCNPISGHATLYWYQQILGQGPKLLIQFQNNGVVDDSQLPKDRFSAERLKGVDSTLKIQPAKLEDSAVYLCASSLSVQTEAFFGQGTRLTVV.